This T cell receptor (beta chain) was sequenced in a study of T cell changes during pregnancy in multiple sclerosis. V lost 0 bases to trimming and J lost 0 bases, with 7 bases between them. This CDR3 is 15 amino acids long. Germline V gene data show CDR1 as SGHKS and CDR2 as YYEKEE (reference sequence). The assay was immunoSEQ multiplex PCR, and TCRdb's table has in-frame clones only and misses some. The sample lists over 40,000 clones, 88% seen once, with 1% to 1.5% in the top ten. This clonotype was sampled from a female donor with multiple sclerosis, enrolled in a pregnancy study. This sequence joins TRBV5-5 and TRBJ1-5, with D possibly matching TRBD1 (6 bases). The source material was CD4+ T cells from peripheral blood mononuclear cells, sampled in the second trimester of pregnancy. CDR3 protein: CASSLADSSNQPQHF. The CDR3 nucleotides are TGTGCCAGCAGCTTGGCGGACAGTAGCAATCAGCCCCAGCATTTT.